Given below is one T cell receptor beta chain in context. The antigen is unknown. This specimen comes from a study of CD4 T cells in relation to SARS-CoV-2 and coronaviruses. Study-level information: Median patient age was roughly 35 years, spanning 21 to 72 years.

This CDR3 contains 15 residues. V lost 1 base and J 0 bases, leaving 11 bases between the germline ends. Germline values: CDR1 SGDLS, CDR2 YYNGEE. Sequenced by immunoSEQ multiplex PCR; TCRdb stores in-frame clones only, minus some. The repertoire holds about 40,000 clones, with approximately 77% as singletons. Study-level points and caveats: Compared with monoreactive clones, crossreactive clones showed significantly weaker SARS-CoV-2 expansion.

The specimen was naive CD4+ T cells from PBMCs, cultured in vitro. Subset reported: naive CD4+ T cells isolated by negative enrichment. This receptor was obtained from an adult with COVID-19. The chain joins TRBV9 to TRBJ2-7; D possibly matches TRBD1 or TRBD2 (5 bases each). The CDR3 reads CASSVRAGSSYEQYF. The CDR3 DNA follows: TGTGCCAGCAGCGTACGGGCAGGGAGCTCCTACGAGCAGTACTTC.